The subject of this entry is one T cell receptor (beta chain). Antigen unknown. Time point specified: baseline, week 1 (first vaccination visit). Treatment specified: pre-vaccination baseline after standard-of-care therapy. These data come from a study of a mutant IDH1 vaccine in newly diagnosed glioma. Study information: Patients under treatment included around 60% males and about 38% females and had a mean age of roughly 43 years.

Points from the study as a whole: Apparently, pseudoprogression bore no relation to changes among the top peripheral T cell clonotypes.

From germline, CDR1 is SGHDN and CDR2 FVKESK. J was trimmed by 3 bases and V by 5 bases; bases with no gene match: 3. The CDR3 has 13 amino acids. Clones were sequenced by immunoSEQ multiplex PCR, and TCRdb holds only the in-frame ones, with some missing. The sample lists some 100,000 clones, approximately 83% occurring once. The chain carries TRBV14 and TRBJ2-7, with 8 bases matching TRBD1. The material was PBMCs, obtained from a glioma patient treated with radiotherapy, temozolomide or both. This sequence originates from a woman in her 50s with glioma. The CDR3 protein is CASSYDRGYEQYF. The CDR3 bases are TGTGCCAGCAGCTACGACAGGGGCTACGAGCAGTACTTC.